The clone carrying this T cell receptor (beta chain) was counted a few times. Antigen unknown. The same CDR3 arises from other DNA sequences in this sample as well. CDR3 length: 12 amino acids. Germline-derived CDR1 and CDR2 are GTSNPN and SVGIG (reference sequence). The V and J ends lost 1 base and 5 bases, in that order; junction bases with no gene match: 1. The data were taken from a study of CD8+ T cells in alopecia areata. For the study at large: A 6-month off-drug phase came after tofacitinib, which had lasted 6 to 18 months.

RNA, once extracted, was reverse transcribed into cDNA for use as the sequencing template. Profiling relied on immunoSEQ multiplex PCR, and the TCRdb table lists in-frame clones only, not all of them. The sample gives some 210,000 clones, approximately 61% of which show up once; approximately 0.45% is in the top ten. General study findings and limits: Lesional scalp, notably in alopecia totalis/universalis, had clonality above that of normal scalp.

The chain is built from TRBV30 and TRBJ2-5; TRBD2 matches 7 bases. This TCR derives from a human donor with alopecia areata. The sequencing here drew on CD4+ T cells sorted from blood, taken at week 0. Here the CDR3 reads CAWSGGGETQYF. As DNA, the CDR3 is TGTGCCTGGAGTGGGGGAGGGGAGACCCAGTACTTC.